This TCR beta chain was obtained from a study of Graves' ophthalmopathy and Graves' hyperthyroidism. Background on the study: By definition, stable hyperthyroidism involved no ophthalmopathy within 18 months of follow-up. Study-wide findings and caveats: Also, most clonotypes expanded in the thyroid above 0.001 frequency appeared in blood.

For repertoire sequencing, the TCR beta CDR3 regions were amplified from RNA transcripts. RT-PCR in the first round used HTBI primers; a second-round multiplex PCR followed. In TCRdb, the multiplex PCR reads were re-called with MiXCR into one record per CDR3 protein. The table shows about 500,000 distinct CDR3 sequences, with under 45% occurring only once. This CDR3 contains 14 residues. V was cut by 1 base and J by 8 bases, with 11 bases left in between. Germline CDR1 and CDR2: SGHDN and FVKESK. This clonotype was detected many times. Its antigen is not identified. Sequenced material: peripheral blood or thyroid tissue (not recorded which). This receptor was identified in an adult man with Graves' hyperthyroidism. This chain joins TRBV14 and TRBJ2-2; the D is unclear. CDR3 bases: TGTGCCAGCAGCCAAGCCACTCTCCGAGGGGAGCTGTTTTTT. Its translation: CASSQATLRGELFF.